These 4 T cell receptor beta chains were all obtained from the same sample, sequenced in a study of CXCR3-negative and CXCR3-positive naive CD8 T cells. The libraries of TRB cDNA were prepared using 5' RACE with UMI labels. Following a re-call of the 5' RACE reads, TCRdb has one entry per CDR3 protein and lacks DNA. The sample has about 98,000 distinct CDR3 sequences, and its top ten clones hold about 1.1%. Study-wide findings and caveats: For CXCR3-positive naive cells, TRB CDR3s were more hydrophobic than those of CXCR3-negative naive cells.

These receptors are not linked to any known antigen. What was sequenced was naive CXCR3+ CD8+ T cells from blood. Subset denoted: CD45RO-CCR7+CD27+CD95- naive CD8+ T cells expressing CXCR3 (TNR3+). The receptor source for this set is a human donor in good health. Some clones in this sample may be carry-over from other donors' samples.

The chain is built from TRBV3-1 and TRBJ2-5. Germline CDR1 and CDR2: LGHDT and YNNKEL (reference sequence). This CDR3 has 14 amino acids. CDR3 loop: CASSQGWQQETQYF.

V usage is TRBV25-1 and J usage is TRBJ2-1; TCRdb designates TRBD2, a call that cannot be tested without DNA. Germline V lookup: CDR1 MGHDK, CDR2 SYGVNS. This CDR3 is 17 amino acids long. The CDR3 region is CASSESQRGSAYNEQFF. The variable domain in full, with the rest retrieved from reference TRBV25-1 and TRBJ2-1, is EADIYQTPRYLVIGTGKKITLECSQTMGHDKMYWYQQDPGMELHLIHYSYGVNSTEKGDLSSESTVSRIRTEHFPLTLESARPSHTSQYLCASSESQRGSAYNEQFFGPGTRLTVL.

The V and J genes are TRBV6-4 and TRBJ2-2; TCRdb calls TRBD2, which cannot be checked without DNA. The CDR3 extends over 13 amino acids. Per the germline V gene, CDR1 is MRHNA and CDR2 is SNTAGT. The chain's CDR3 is CASSDGPARELFF.

The CDR3 reads CSVEGGGGTEAFF. The gene calls are TRBV29-1 and TRBJ1-1. CDR1 is SQVTM and CDR2 is ANQGSEA in the germline V gene. The CDR3 sequence is 13 residues long.